This is a list of T cell receptor beta chains from one sample in a study of CD8+ T cells in alopecia areata. The repertoire was sequenced with immunoSEQ multiplex PCR; TCRdb's copy has only in-frame clones and lacks some. The sample has about 120,000 clones, over 60% seen once. The source was CD4+ T cells sorted from blood, collected at week 4, from a patient treated with tofacitinib. Receptors were obtained from a human donor with alopecia areata. CDR3s include the opening cysteine and the closing phenylalanine or tryptophan. D genes are given only for firm matches. The listing skips clone size in some rows; elsewhere it reads once, few, many or a size class.

TRBD2	.	TRBJ2-3	TRBV5-4	TGTGCCAGCACCATACTAGCGGGGGCGGGCGATACGCAGTATTTT	CASTILAGAGDTQYF
.	.	TRBJ2-3	TRBV30	TGTGCCTGGAGTGTACTTGGCAGGAGCACAGATACGCAGTATTTT	CAWSVLGRSTDTQYF
.	.	TRBJ1-1	TRBV29-1	TGCAGCGTAGCAATGGGAGACACTGAAGCTTTCTTT	CSVAMGDTEAFF
TRBD2	.	TRBJ2-3	TRBV5-4	TGTGCCAGCAGCTTGGCCCGGGAGGGTGCAGATACGCAGTATTTT	CASSLAREGADTQYF
.	few	TRBJ1-2	TRBV18	TGTGCCAGCCTCGGGGACCAAAACTATGGCTACACCTTC	CASLGDQNYGYTF
TRBD2	.	TRBJ2-1	TRBV5-6	TGTGCCAGCAGCACGGGACTAGCGGGGCCTAAGCAGTTCTTC	CASSTGLAGPKQFF
TRBD1	.	TRBJ2-5	TRBV7-2	TGTGCCAGCAGCTCCAAACAGGGGAGAGAGACCCAGTACTTC	CASSSKQGRETQYF
TRBD2	few	TRBJ2-7	TRBV6-5	TGTGCCAGCAGTTACGGCGGGGGTGCAATCTACGAGCAGTACTTC	CASSYGGGAIYEQYF
TRBD2	.	TRBJ2-3	TRBV11-2	TGTGCCAGCAGCGTGCTAGCGGGGAGGCGAGATACGCAGTATTTT	CASSVLAGRRDTQYF
TRBD2	.	TRBJ2-1	TRBV15	TGTGCCACCAGCAGCGGGAGGTGGGACAATGAGCAGTTCTTC	CATSSGRWDNEQFF
.	.	TRBJ1-5	TRBV6-6	TGTGCCAGCAGTCAAGTCGGAACGGGAGGGAATCAGCCCCAGCATTTT	CASSQVGTGGNQPQHF
TRBD1	.	TRBJ2-7	TRBV2	TGTGCCACAGGGGACAGGGGGGTCTCCGAGCAGTACTTC	CATGDRGVSEQYF
.	.	TRBJ2-3	TRBV5-1	TGCGCCAGCACTCTTGCGGTGGCGGGGAGCACAGATACGCAGTATTTT	CASTLAVAGSTDTQYF
.	.	TRBJ1-1	TRBV18	TGTGCCAGCTCACCAACGGGGATTGAAGCTTTCTTT	CASSPTGIEAFF
.	.	TRBJ2-5	TRBV29-1	TGCAGCGTTGGTCGGCGGCTCAAAGAGACCCAGTACTTC	CSVGRRLKETQYF
TRBD2	.	TRBJ2-5	TRBV9	TGTGCCAGCAGCGTAGCAGGTGGACTAGCGGGGGGGCACCAAGAGACCCAGTACTTC	CASSVAGGLAGGHQETQYF
TRBD2	.	TRBJ2-3	TRBV7-9	TGTGCCAGCAGCTCTAGCGGGGCTAGCACAGATACGCAGTATTTT	CASSSSGASTDTQYF
.	.	TRBJ1-1	TRBV6-1	TGTGCCAGCAGCCTGGAGGGCGGCACTGAAGCTTTCTTT	CASSLEGGTEAFF
TRBD1	.	TRBJ2-5	TRBV18	TGTGCCAGCTCAGCTCTCTTGGACAGGGGAGAAGAGACCCAGTACTTC	CASSALLDRGEETQYF
TRBD1	few	TRBJ1-2	TRBV6-5	TGTGCCAGCAGACAGACAGGGAAGGGCGATGGCTACACCTTC	CASRQTGKGDGYTF
.	.	TRBJ1-2	TRBV25-1	TGTGCCAGCAGTGTCCGGGACGGGTCGCGCTACACCTTC	CASSVRDGSRYTF
TRBD2	once	TRBJ2-1	TRBV7-9	TGTGCCAGCAGCTCTACGACTAGCGGGAACCCCAATGAGCAGTTCTTC	CASSSTTSGNPNEQFF
.	.	TRBJ2-3	TRBV7-2	TGTGCCAGCAGCTTAGCGGGAAGAGATACGCAGTATTTT	CASSLAGRDTQYF
.	.	TRBJ2-1	TRBV7-2	TGTGCCAGCAGCTTAGGAGGTTGGAGGCAGTTCTTC	CASSLGGWRQFF
.	few	TRBJ2-1	TRBV7-9	TGTGCCAGCAGCTTGAGAGTCGGCGGGAACAATGAGCAGTTCTTC	CASSLRVGGNNEQFF
.	.	TRBJ2-7	TRBV29-1	TGCAGCGTTGAAGATCAGGCGACAGGCTCCTACGAGCAGTACTTC	CSVEDQATGSYEQYF
.	few	TRBJ1-5	TRBV18	TGTGCCAGCTCCCTCTTGCAGGGTACCGACCAGCCCCAGCATTTT	CASSLLQGTDQPQHF
.	.	TRBJ2-5	TRBV10-3	TGTGCCATCAGTGAGGCTGGGGAGACCCAGTACTTC	CAISEAGETQYF
TRBD1	few	TRBJ1-1	TRBV4-1	TGCGCCAGCAGCCAACCTGACAGGGAGGGAACTGAAGCTTTCTTT	CASSQPDREGTEAFF
.	.	TRBJ2-7	TRBV30	TGTGCCTGGAGTGTGGGGGCGCGTTTATACGAGCAGTACTTC	CAWSVGARLYEQYF
TRBD1	few	TRBJ1-1	TRBV7-2	TGTGCCAGCAGAGCGCCGGGACAGGGTCCATATGTAGGGATTTTCTTT	CASRAPGQGPYVGIFF
.	.	TRBJ2-6	TRBV29-1	TGCAGCGTTGCCCCTCGGTCGGGTGTCTCTGGGGCCAACGTCCTGACTTTC	CSVAPRSGVSGANVLTF
TRBD1	once	TRBJ2-7	TRBV29-1	TGCAGCGCTGCGGGACAGGGGGCGATCTACGAGCAGTACTTC	CSAAGQGAIYEQYF
.	few	TRBJ1-1	TRBV29-1	TGCAGCGTTTCAACAGGGTTGAACACTGAAGCTTTCTTT	CSVSTGLNTEAFF
.	.	TRBJ2-1	TRBV30	TGTGCCTGGAGTGTGGGCTTTTCCCGCAATGAGCAGTTCTTC	CAWSVGFSRNEQFF
.	once	TRBJ2-1	TRBV29-1	TGCAGCGTTGATAGGTACTCCTACAATGAGCAGTTCTTC	CSVDRYSYNEQFF
TRBD1	.	TRBJ2-5	TRBV4-1	TGCGCCAGCAGCCAAGGGGACAGGGACCAAGAGACCCAGTACTTC	CASSQGDRDQETQYF
.	.	TRBJ2-7	TRBV7-2	TGTGCCAGCAGCTTAGATGGTGGCGGTTACGAGCAGTACTTC	CASSLDGGGYEQYF